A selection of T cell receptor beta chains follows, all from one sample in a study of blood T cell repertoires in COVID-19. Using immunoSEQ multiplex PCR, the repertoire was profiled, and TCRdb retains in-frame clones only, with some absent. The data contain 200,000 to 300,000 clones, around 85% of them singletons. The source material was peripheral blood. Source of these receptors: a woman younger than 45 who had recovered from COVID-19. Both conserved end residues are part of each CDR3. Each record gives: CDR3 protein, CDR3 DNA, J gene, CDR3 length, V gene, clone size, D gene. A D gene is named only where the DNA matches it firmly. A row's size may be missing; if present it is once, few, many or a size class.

CDR3: CASSQALASRGLDTQYF
DNA: TGTGCCAGCAGCCAAGCGCTAGCGTCCCGAGGTTTGGATACGCAGTATTTT
J: TRBJ2-3
length: 17
V: TRBV4-2
size: NA
D: NA

CDR3: CASSSGQGQNIQYF
DNA: TGCGCCAGCAGCTCTGGACAGGGTCAAAACATTCAGTACTTC
J: TRBJ2-4
length: 14
V: TRBV5-1
size: once
D: TRBD1

CDR3: CASSRSTGEETQYF
DNA: TGTGCCAGCAGCAGATCGACAGGGGAGGAGACCCAGTACTTC
J: TRBJ2-5
length: 14
V: TRBV3-1/TRBV3-2
size: NA
D: TRBD1

CDR3: CASSEGSGGKTPGELFF
DNA: TGTGCCAGCAGTGAGGGTAGCGGGGGAAAGACCCCCGGGGAGCTGTTTTTT
J: TRBJ2-2
length: 17
V: TRBV6-1
size: NA
D: TRBD2

CDR3: CASSSDRSTDTQYF
DNA: TGTGCCAGCAGCTCGGACAGGAGCACAGATACGCAGTATTTT
J: TRBJ2-3
length: 14
V: TRBV5-8
size: NA
D: TRBD1

CDR3: CASSDRGQGAFSPLHF
DNA: TGTGCCAGCAGTGACCGGGGACAGGGGGCCTTTTCACCCCTCCACTTT
J: TRBJ1-6
length: 16
V: TRBV25-1
size: NA
D: TRBD1

CDR3: CASSDSLTRQAYEQYF
DNA: TGTGCCAGCAGTGATTCACTGACTCGACAGGCTTACGAGCAGTACTTC
J: TRBJ2-7
length: 16
V: TRBV2
size: NA
D: NA

CDR3: CASSYTGMNTEAFF
DNA: TGTGCCAGCAGCTATACAGGTATGAACACTGAAGCTTTCTTT
J: TRBJ1-1
length: 14
V: TRBV11-2
size: NA
D: NA

CDR3: CASPPDWRALHF
DNA: TGTGCCAGCCCGCCAGATTGGAGGGCCCTCCACTTT
J: TRBJ1-6
length: 12
V: TRBV3-1/TRBV3-2
size: NA
D: NA

CDR3: CASSAGQGAVTEAFF
DNA: TGTGCCAGCAGCGCTGGACAGGGGGCAGTCACTGAAGCTTTCTTT
J: TRBJ1-1
length: 15
V: TRBV6-5
size: NA
D: TRBD1

CDR3: CASSSSGTGGGYTF
DNA: TGCGCCAGCAGCTCCTCCGGGACAGGGGGTGGCTACACCTTC
J: TRBJ1-2
length: 14
V: TRBV5-1
size: NA
D: TRBD1

CDR3: CASIDRGRDETQYF
DNA: TGTGCCAGCATCGACAGGGGGCGCGACGAGACCCAGTACTTC
J: TRBJ2-5
length: 14
V: TRBV5-4
size: NA
D: TRBD1

CDR3: CATSRDRQGYEQYF
DNA: TGTGCCACCAGCAGAGATAGACAGGGCTACGAGCAGTACTTC
J: TRBJ2-7
length: 14
V: TRBV15
size: NA
D: TRBD1

CDR3: CASSAIATDNYGYTF
DNA: TGTGCCAGCAGTGCGATCGCGACAGATAACTATGGCTACACCTTC
J: TRBJ1-2
length: 15
V: TRBV2
size: NA
D: NA

CDR3: CASSVAMDREAFF
DNA: TGTGCCAGCAGCGTAGCTATGGACAGGGAAGCTTTCTTT
J: TRBJ1-1
length: 13
V: TRBV9
size: NA
D: TRBD1

CDR3: CASSRDLAGGLYEQYF
DNA: TGTGCCAGCAGCCGAGATCTCGCGGGGGGGCTCTACGAGCAGTACTTC
J: TRBJ2-7
length: 16
V: TRBV4-2
size: NA
D: TRBD2

CDR3: CASSLKTGTLYGYTF
DNA: TGTGCCAGCAGCTTAAAGACAGGCACCCTCTATGGCTACACCTTC
J: TRBJ1-2
length: 15
V: TRBV7-8
size: NA
D: NA

CDR3: CASSHTSGGTYEQYF
DNA: TGTGCCAGCAGTCATACTAGCGGGGGCACCTACGAGCAGTACTTC
J: TRBJ2-7
length: 15
V: TRBV6-6
size: NA
D: TRBD2

CDR3: CASRLALAGEEAAGELFF
DNA: TGTGCAAGTCGCTTAGCGCTGGCCGGGGAGGAGGCTGCCGGGGAGCTGTTTTTT
J: TRBJ2-2
length: 18
V: TRBV12-2
size: NA
D: NA

CDR3: CASYENPTSGGGLGTGELFF
DNA: TGTGCCAGCTACGAAAACCCCACTAGCGGGGGGGGGCTGGGCACCGGGGAGCTGTTTTTT
J: TRBJ2-2
length: 20
V: TRBV19
size: NA
D: TRBD2

CDR3: CASGDYEQYF
DNA: TGTGCCAGCGGAGACTACGAGCAGTACTTC
J: TRBJ2-7
length: 10
V: TRBV9
size: once
D: NA

CDR3: CASRAQVGPGNTIYF
DNA: TGTGCCAGCAGGGCACAGGTAGGGCCTGGAAACACCATATATTTT
J: TRBJ1-3
length: 15
V: TRBV6-5
size: once
D: NA

CDR3: CASSGTSGAYHNEQFF
DNA: TGCGCCAGCAGTGGGACTAGCGGGGCTTATCACAATGAGCAGTTCTTC
J: TRBJ2-1
length: 16
V: TRBV10-2
size: NA
D: TRBD2

CDR3: CASKGSSYNSPLHF
DNA: TGCGCCAGCAAAGGGAGCTCCTATAATTCACCCCTCCACTTT
J: TRBJ1-6
length: 14
V: TRBV4-1
size: once
D: NA

CDR3: CASSLGAGGRTDTQYF
DNA: TGTGCCAGCAGCTTGGGAGCGGGGGGACGCACAGATACGCAGTATTTT
J: TRBJ2-3
length: 16
V: TRBV5-5
size: NA
D: TRBD2

CDR3: CASSARGLDQETQYF
DNA: TGTGCCAGCAGTGCCAGGGGACTAGACCAAGAGACCCAGTACTTC
J: TRBJ2-5
length: 15
V: TRBV28
size: NA
D: TRBD2

CDR3: CASSGGVTTNTGELFF
DNA: TGTGCCAGCAGTGGGGGGGTAACTACGAACACCGGGGAGCTGTTTTTT
J: TRBJ2-2
length: 16
V: TRBV2
size: NA
D: NA

CDR3: CAWSSFWPSGNTIYF
DNA: TGTGCCTGGAGTTCCTTTTGGCCTTCTGGAAACACCATATATTTT
J: TRBJ1-3
length: 15
V: TRBV30
size: NA
D: NA

CDR3: CASSLGHFGETQYF
DNA: TGCGCCAGCAGCTTGGGACACTTTGGGGAGACCCAGTACTTC
J: TRBJ2-5
length: 14
V: TRBV5-1
size: NA
D: NA

CDR3: CAVRGPGSHNEQFF
DNA: TGTGCTGTGCGGGGTCCAGGGTCCCACAATGAGCAGTTCTTC
J: TRBJ2-1
length: 14
V: TRBV19
size: few
D: NA

CDR3: CASSKTAWSNQPQHF
DNA: TGTGCCAGCAGTAAGACAGCCTGGAGCAATCAGCCCCAGCATTTT
J: TRBJ1-5
length: 15
V: TRBV6-5
size: NA
D: NA

CDR3: CSAPRQGEAFF
DNA: TGCAGTGCCCCTAGACAGGGGGAAGCTTTCTTT
J: TRBJ1-1
length: 11
V: TRBV20-1
size: NA
D: TRBD1

CDR3: CASSTEGRSQPQHF
DNA: TGTGCCAGCTCAACGGAGGGGAGGAGTCAGCCCCAGCATTTT
J: TRBJ1-5
length: 14
V: TRBV18
size: once
D: NA

CDR3: CASSPIRRRNLPVVTIYF
DNA: TGCGCCAGCAGTCCCATCCGACGGAGAAACCTTCCCGTTGTCACCATATATTTT
J: TRBJ1-3
length: 18
V: TRBV23-1
size: NA
D: NA

CDR3: CAGGGDVTGELFF
DNA: TGCGCCGGTGGAGGGGATGTCACCGGGGAGCTGTTTTTT
J: TRBJ2-2
length: 13
V: TRBV4-1
size: NA
D: NA

CDR3: CSASFPRGGADTQYF
DNA: TGCAGTGCTAGTTTTCCGCGGGGGGGCGCAGATACGCAGTATTTT
J: TRBJ2-3
length: 15
V: TRBV20-1
size: NA
D: TRBD2

CDR3: CASSQPGQGTYEQYF
DNA: TGTGCCAGCAGCCAACCGGGACAGGGTACCTACGAGCAGTACTTC
J: TRBJ2-7
length: 15
V: TRBV5-5
size: NA
D: TRBD1

CDR3: CASTSRTATEAFF
DNA: TGTGCCAGCACCTCGAGGACAGCAACTGAAGCTTTCTTT
J: TRBJ1-1
length: 13
V: TRBV12-3/TRBV12-4
size: NA
D: NA

CDR3: CSVPGQGMTEAFF
DNA: TGCAGCGTCCCGGGACAGGGGATGACTGAAGCTTTCTTT
J: TRBJ1-1
length: 13
V: TRBV29-1
size: few
D: TRBD1

CDR3: CASSPEQYRDEQFF
DNA: TGTGCCAGCTCGCCAGAACAATACAGGGACGAGCAGTTCTTC
J: TRBJ2-1
length: 14
V: TRBV18
size: NA
D: NA

CDR3: CASGTGLAGNQETQYF
DNA: TGTGCTAGTGGTACGGGACTAGCGGGTAACCAAGAGACCCAGTACTTC
J: TRBJ2-5
length: 16
V: TRBV12-5
size: NA
D: TRBD2

CDR3: CATTEDENTEAFF
DNA: TGTGCCACAACCGAGGATGAGAACACTGAAGCTTTCTTT
J: TRBJ1-1
length: 13
V: TRBV10-3
size: NA
D: NA

CDR3: CASSPRQGAEAFF
DNA: TGTGCCAGCAGCCCGAGGCAAGGCGCTGAAGCTTTCTTT
J: TRBJ1-1
length: 13
V: TRBV7-8
size: NA
D: NA

CDR3: CASSQEAPAYNEQFF
DNA: TGCGCCAGCAGCCAAGAGGCCCCTGCCTACAATGAGCAGTTCTTC
J: TRBJ2-1
length: 15
V: TRBV4-1
size: NA
D: NA

CDR3: CASSQAGTNHNEQFF
DNA: TGTGCCAGCAGCCAAGCCGGGACTAACCACAATGAGCAGTTCTTC
J: TRBJ2-1
length: 15
V: TRBV7-6
size: NA
D: TRBD2

CDR3: CASSLGGRGSIYEQYF
DNA: TGTGCCAGCAGCTTAGGCGGGCGGGGGAGCATCTACGAGCAGTACTTC
J: TRBJ2-7
length: 16
V: TRBV13
size: NA
D: TRBD2

CDR3: CATVASAGDTQYF
DNA: TGTGCCACCGTCGCGTCTGCGGGAGATACGCAGTATTTT
J: TRBJ2-3
length: 13
V: TRBV6-5
size: once
D: NA

CDR3: CASSLMGPGSNSPLHF
DNA: TGTGCCAGCAGCTTAATGGGCCCGGGGTCCAATTCACCCCTCCACTTT
J: TRBJ1-6
length: 16
V: TRBV7-3
size: NA
D: NA

CDR3: CASSFSGINTGELFF
DNA: TGCGCCAGCAGCTTTTCGGGGATTAACACCGGGGAGCTGTTTTTT
J: TRBJ2-2
length: 15
V: TRBV5-1
size: NA
D: NA

CDR3: CASSMGGGSTGELFF
DNA: TGTGCCAGTAGTATGGGCGGGGGGAGCACCGGGGAGCTGTTTTTT
J: TRBJ2-2
length: 15
V: TRBV19
size: NA
D: TRBD2

CDR3: CASGDKGNTEAFF
DNA: TGTGCCAGTGGGGACAAGGGTAACACTGAAGCTTTCTTT
J: TRBJ1-1
length: 13
V: TRBV2
size: NA
D: NA

CDR3: CASGSLAGGLGTNEQFF
DNA: TGTGCCTCCGGCTCGCTAGCGGGGGGGCTTGGCACTAATGAGCAGTTCTTC
J: TRBJ2-1
length: 17
V: TRBV10-3
size: once
D: TRBD2

CDR3: CASSLELGANTEAFF
DNA: TGTGCCAGCAGCTTAGAGCTAGGGGCGAACACTGAAGCTTTCTTT
J: TRBJ1-1
length: 15
V: TRBV7-6
size: NA
D: NA

CDR3: CASSVAPLRGTGELFF
DNA: TGTGCCAGCAGCGTAGCCCCATTGAGAGGCACCGGGGAGCTGTTTTTT
J: TRBJ2-2
length: 16
V: TRBV9
size: NA
D: NA

CDR3: CASSEWQNSPLHF
DNA: TGTGCCAGCAGTGAATGGCAGAACTCACCCCTCCACTTT
J: TRBJ1-6
length: 13
V: TRBV6-1
size: NA
D: NA

CDR3: CASSIADRGWKTQYF
DNA: TGTGCCAGTAGTATAGCGGACAGGGGGTGGAAGACCCAGTACTTC
J: TRBJ2-5
length: 15
V: TRBV19
size: NA
D: TRBD1

CDR3: CASSLRTAFYNEQFF
DNA: TGTGCCAGCAGCTTAAGGACAGCCTTCTACAATGAGCAGTTCTTC
J: TRBJ2-1
length: 15
V: TRBV13
size: NA
D: NA

CDR3: CASSVETGLRSPLHF
DNA: TGTGCCAGCAGCGTAGAAACAGGGTTGAGATCACCCCTCCACTTT
J: TRBJ1-6
length: 15
V: TRBV9
size: NA
D: NA